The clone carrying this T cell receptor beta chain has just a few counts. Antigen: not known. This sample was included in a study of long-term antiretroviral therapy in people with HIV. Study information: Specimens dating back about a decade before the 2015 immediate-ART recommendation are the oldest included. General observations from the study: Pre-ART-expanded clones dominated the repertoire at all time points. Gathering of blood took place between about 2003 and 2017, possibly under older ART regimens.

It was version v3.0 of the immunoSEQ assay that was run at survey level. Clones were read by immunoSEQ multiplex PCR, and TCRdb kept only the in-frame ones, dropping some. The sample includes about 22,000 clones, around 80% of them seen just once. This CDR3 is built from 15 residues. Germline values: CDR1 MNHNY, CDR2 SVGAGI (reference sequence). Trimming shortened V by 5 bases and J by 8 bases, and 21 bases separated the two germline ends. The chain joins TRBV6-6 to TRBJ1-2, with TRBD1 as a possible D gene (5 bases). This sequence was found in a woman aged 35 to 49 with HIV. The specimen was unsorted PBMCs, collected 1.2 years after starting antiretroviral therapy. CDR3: CASSPHQGEREGYTF. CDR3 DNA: TGTGCCAGCAGTCCCCACCAGGGTGAACGGGAGGGCTACACCTTC.